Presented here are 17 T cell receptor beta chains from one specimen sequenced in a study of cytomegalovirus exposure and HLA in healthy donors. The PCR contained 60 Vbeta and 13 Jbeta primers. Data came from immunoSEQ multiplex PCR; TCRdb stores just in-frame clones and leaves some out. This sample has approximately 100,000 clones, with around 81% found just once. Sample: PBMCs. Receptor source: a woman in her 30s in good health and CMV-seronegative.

The CDR3, as DNA: TGTGCCAGCAGTTTAAACAGAATCCAGCCCCAGCATTTT. Translating it yields CASSLNRIQPQHF. The chain carries TRBV28 and TRBJ1-5, with D unclear. CDR1 and CDR2 from the germline V gene are MDHEN and SYDVKM. V lost 2 bases and J lost 7, with 9 bases in between. The CDR3 loop spans 13 amino acids.

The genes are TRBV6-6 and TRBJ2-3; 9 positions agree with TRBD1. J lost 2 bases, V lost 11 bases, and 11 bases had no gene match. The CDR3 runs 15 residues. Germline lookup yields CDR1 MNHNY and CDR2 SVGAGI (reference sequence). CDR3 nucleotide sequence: TGTGCCGGAACGGCCGGGACAGGGAACACAGATACGCAGTATTTT. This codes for CAGTAGTGNTDTQYF.

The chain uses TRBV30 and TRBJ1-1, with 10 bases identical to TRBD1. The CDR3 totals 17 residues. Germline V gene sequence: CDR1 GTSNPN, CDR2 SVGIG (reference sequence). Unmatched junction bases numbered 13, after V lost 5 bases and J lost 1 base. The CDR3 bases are TGTGCCTGGTCCGCCTCTGGGACAGGGGTCAGGAACACTGAAGCTTTCTTT. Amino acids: CAWSASGTGVRNTEAFF.

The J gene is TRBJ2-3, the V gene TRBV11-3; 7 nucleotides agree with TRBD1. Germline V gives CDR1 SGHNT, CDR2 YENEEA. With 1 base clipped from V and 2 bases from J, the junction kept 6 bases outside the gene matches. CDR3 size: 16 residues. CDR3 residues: CASSLGGGQLTDTQYF. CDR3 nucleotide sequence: TGTGCCAGCAGCTTAGGAGGGGGACAGCTCACAGATACGCAGTATTTT.

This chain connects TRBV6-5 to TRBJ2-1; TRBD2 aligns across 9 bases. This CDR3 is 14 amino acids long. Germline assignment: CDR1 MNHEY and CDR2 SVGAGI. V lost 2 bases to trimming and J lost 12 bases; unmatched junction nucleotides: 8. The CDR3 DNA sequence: TGTGCCAGCAGTTACCGGGATAGCGGGGGTGGGCAGTTCTTC. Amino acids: CASSYRDSGGGQFF.

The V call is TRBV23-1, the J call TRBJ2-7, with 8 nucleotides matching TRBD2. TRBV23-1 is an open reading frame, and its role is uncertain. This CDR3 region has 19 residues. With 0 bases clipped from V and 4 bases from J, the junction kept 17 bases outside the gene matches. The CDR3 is CASSQSSGTGGTQTYEQYF. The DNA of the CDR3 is TGCGCCAGCAGTCAATCTTCGGGTACGGGGGGGACCCAAACTTACGAGCAGTACTTC.

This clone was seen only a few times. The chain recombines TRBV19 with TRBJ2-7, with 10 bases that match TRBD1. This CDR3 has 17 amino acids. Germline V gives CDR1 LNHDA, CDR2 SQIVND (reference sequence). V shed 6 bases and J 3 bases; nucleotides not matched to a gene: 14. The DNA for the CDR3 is TGTGCCAGTAGCGCCAGCAAAGGGGACAGGGGCCACTACGAGCAGTACTTC. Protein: CASSASKGDRGHYEQYF.

CDR3 loop: CASSPGGQGRSDTQYF. In nucleotides, the CDR3 is TGCGCCAGCAGCCCCGGGGGGCAGGGAAGGTCAGATACGCAGTATTTT. V usage is TRBV5-1 and J usage is TRBJ2-3; tentatively, D is TRBD2 (7 bases). CDR1 and CDR2 from the germline V gene are SGHRS and YFSETQ. The CDR3 has 16 amino acids. V was shortened by 4 bases and J by 4 bases, with 19 bases between the two germline ends.

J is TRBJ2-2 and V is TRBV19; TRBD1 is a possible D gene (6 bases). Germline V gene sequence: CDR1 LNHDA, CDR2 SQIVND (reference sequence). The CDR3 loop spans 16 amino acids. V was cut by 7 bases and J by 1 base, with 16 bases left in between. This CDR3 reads CASTTMRTVNTGELFF. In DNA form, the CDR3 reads TGTGCCAGTACCACCATGCGGACAGTGAACACCGGGGAGCTGTTTTTT.

In nucleotides, the CDR3 is TGTGCCAGTAGTAAACTACAGGGGGCAGGGGAAACCGGGGAGCTGTTTTTT. Amino acids: CASSKLQGAGETGELFF. The rearrangement links TRBV19 to TRBJ2-2; 9 bases map to TRBD1. The CDR3 spans 17 residues. Germline-derived CDR1 and CDR2 are LNHDA and SQIVND (reference sequence). J lost 5 bases, V lost 4 bases, and 11 bases had no gene match.

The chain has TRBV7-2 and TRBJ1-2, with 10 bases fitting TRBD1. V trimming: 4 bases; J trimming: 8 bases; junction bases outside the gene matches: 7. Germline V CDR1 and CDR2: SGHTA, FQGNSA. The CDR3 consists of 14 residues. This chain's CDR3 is CASSSGQGNRGYTF. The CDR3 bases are TGTGCCAGCAGCTCGGGACAGGGGAATCGAGGCTACACCTTC.

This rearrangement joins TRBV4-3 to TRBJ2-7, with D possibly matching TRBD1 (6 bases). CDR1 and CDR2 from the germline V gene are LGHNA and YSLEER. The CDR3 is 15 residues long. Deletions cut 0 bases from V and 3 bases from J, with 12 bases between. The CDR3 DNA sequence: TGCGCCAGCAGCCAAGATCGTACAGGGAACTACGAGCAGTACTTC. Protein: CASSQDRTGNYEQYF.

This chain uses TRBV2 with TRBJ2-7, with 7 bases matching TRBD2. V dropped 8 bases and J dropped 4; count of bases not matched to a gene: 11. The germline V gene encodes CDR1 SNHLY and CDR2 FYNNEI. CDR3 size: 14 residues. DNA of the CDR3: TGTGCCAGCTTGGGAGGGCGGGAGAAGTACGAGCAGTACTTC. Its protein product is CASLGGREKYEQYF. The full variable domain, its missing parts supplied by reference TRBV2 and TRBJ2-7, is EPEVTQTPSHQVTQMGQEVILRCVPISNHLYFYWYRQILGQKVEFLVSFYNNEISEKSEIFDDQFSVERPDGSNFTLKIRSTKLEDSAMYFCASLGGREKYEQYFGPGTRLTVT.

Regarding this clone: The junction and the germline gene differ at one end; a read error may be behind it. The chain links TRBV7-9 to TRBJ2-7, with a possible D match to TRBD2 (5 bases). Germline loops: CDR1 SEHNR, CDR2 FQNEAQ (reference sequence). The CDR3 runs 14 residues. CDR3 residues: CSSSLDRRSYEQYF. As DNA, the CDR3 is TGTTCCAGCAGCCTAGACCGGAGGTCCTACGAGCAGTACTTC.

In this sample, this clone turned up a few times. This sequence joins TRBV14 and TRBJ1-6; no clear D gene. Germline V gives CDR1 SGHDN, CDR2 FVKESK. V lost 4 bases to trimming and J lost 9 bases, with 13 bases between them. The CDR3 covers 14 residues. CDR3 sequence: CASSLRSGSSPLHF. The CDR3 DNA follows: TGTGCCAGCAGCCTTCGGTCTGGGAGTTCACCCCTCCACTTT.

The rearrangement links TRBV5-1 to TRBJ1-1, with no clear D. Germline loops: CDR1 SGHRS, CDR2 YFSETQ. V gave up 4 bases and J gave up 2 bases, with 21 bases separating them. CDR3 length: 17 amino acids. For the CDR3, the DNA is TGCGCCAGCAGCAGTCGCGGCGTAGCTTTTGTAAACACTGAAGCTTTCTTT. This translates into CASSSRGVAFVNTEAFF.

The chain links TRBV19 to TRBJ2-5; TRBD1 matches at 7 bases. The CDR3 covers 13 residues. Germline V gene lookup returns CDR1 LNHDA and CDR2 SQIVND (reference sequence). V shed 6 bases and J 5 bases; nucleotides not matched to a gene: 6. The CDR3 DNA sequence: TGTGCCAGTAGCCGGACAGGTCGGGAGACCCAGTACTTC. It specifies CASSRTGRETQYF. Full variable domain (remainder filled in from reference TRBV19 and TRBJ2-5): DGGITQSPKYLFRKEGQNVTLSCEQNLNHDAMYWYRQDPGQGLRLIYYSQIVNDFQKGDIAEGYSVSREKKESFPLTVTSAQKNPTAFYLCASSRTGRETQYFGPGTRLLVL.